A single sample gave rise to the 9 T cell receptor beta chains below, sequenced in a study of human T cells and chemical hapten exposure. Via MiXCR, TCRdb re-called the RACE reads, giving one row per CDR3 protein. The repertoire consists of approximately 88,000 distinct CDR3 sequences, with 10% to 15% occurring once and the leading ten covering approximately 5.2%. Time point noted: patch test 3, about 24 weeks after DPC sensitization. Indicated treatment: therapeutic diphenylcyclopropenone sensitization with weekly scalp DPC. Source: whole blood, taken in connection with sensitization to the hapten diphenylcyclopropenone (DPC). The receptors shown here come from a woman between 45 and 65 years old with alopecia areata. Some clones in this sample may be carry-over from other donors' samples.

This clonotype was detected a few times. The chain carries TRBV12-3 or TRBV12-4 and TRBJ2-2; tentative D call: TRBD2 (5 bases). With 2 bases removed from V and 5 bases from J, the gap between germline ends came to 9 bases. This CDR3 comprises 14 residues. The DNA for the CDR3 is TGTGCCAGCAGTTTATCGAGAGGGACCGGGGAGCTGTTTTTT. Encoded protein: CASSLSRGTGELFF.

This clonotype has a handful of counts. V and J are TRBV15 and TRBJ2-5; D call uncertain. This CDR3 spans 15 amino acids. V shed 4 bases and J shed 5 bases, with 17 bases lying between them. CDR1 LNHNV and CDR2 YYDKDF come from the germline V gene (reference sequence). The DNA of the CDR3 is TGTGCCACCAGCACTGTGGGAAGCCCGGGTGAGACCCAGTACTTC. Protein sequence: CATSTVGSPGETQYF.

The chain carries TRBV5-1 and TRBJ2-1, with 8 bases that match TRBD1. Germline V gene lookup returns CDR1 SGHRS and CDR2 YFSETQ. After removal of 5 bases from V and 7 bases from J, the junction contained 14 bases not matched to a gene. CDR3 length: 16 residues. CDR3 sequence: CASRKPSGTGSNEQFF. The CDR3 DNA reads as TGCGCCAGCAGAAAACCTTCCGGGACAGGATCAAATGAGCAGTTCTTC.

At least ten counts were recorded for this clonotype. The chain has TRBV4-2 and TRBJ2-1; D unclear. The CDR3 loop spans 14 amino acids. The germline gives CDR1 LGHNA, CDR2 YNFKEQ. V lost 1 base, J lost 8 bases, and 12 bases lay in between. The CDR3 spells CASSQVVGRDEQFF. The CDR3 DNA reads as TGTGCCAGCAGCCAAGTGGTGGGAAGGGATGAGCAGTTCTTC.

This clonotype was observed a handful of times. The CDR3 loop reads CAWGRPLGTVNTEAFF. For the CDR3, the DNA is TGTGCCTGGGGTCGGCCGCTTGGGACAGTCAACACTGAAGCTTTCTTT. The chain joins TRBV30 to TRBJ1-1; 7 bases line up with TRBD1. V shed 5 bases, J shed 2 bases, and the junction held 14 bases outside the gene matches. Germline CDR1 is GTSNPN and CDR2 is SVGIG (reference sequence). The CDR3 totals 16 residues.

V and J are TRBV20-1 and TRBJ2-1; 7 nucleotides agree with TRBD2. CDR3 length equals 15 residues. Trimming took 0 bases from V and 3 from J; bases not matched to a gene: 5. CDR1 is DFQATT, CDR2 SNEGSKA, per germline (reference sequence). The CDR3 reads CSAREGGRNYNEQFF. The CDR3 DNA sequence: TGCAGTGCTAGAGAGGGCGGGAGAAACTACAATGAGCAGTTCTTC.

This clonotype was observed many times. The chain combines TRBV3-1 with TRBJ2-1; D may be TRBD1 or TRBD2 (6 bases each). Germline CDR1 and CDR2: LGHDT and YNNKEL (reference sequence). This CDR3 contains 11 residues. The V end lost 7 bases, the J end lost 9 bases, and 10 bases lay between the germline ends. The CDR3 region is CASTRGGEQFF. In nucleotides, the CDR3 is TGTGCCAGCACCAGGGGAGGTGAGCAGTTCTTC.

A remark on this clonotype: A much larger clonotype is one base distant, so this may be a read error. The chain recombines TRBV20-1 with TRBJ2-1, with 16 bases that match TRBD2. V lost 6 bases and J lost 5; bases outside the gene matches: 10. This CDR3 has 17 residues. The germline V gene encodes CDR1 DFQATT and CDR2 SNEGSKA (reference sequence). The CDR3 spells CSAEGLAGGVRDNEQFF. The CDR3 bases are TGCAGTGCGGAGGGACTAGCGGGAGGGGTTAGGGACAATGAGCAGTTCTTC.

This clonotype occurred many times. The chain couples TRBV2 to TRBJ2-7; 10 bases match TRBD2. The V gene's germline CDR1 is SNHLY and CDR2 FYNNEI. With V trimmed by 5 bases and J by 6 bases, 10 bases remained unmatched. This CDR3 is built from 15 residues. The CDR3 DNA is TGTGCCAGCAGTCCCCTCGGACTAGCGGTGGGCGAGCAGTACTTC. As protein: CASSPLGLAVGEQYF.